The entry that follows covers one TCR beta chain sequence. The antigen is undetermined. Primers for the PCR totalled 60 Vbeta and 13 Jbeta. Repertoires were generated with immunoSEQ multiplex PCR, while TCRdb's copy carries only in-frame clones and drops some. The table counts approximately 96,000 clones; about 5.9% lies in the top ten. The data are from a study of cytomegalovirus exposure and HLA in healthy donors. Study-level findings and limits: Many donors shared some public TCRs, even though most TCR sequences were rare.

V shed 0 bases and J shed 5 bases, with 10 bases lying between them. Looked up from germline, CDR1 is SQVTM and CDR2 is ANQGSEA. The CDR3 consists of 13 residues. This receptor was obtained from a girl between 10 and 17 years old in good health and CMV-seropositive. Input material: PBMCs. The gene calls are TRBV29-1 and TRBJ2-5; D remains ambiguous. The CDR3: CSVEDPSRETQYF. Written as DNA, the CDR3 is TGCAGCGTTGAAGATCCGAGCCGGGAGACCCAGTACTTC.